This T cell receptor (beta chain) was observed in a study of regulatory T cells in long-lasting Graves disease. Time point specified: persistent/refractory GD, antithyroid drugs over 5 years with positive TRAb. With RNA extracted from PBMCs as input, the TCR library was made. Study-wide results and caveats: Clonotypes that were public and shared totalled around 2,700 in persistent patients versus 750 to 1,000 in new patients.

The germline V gene encodes CDR1 DFQATT and CDR2 SNEGSKA (reference sequence). This CDR3 has 14 amino acids. Between the trimmed V and J ends, which lost 3 bases and 5 bases, there was a span of 14 bases. The TCR beta library used iRepertoire HTBI primers with Arm-PCR amplification of CDR3. TCRdb ran MiXCR on the multiplex PCR reads and lists one entry per CDR3 protein. The data show roughly 490,000 distinct CDR3 sequences, 20% to 25% seen once. Comments on this clonotype: Its matching antigen is unknown.

The chain uses TRBV20-1 and TRBJ2-1; D gene uncertain. The receptor's source is a female donor with Graves disease. The material was peripheral blood mononuclear cells (PBMCs), obtained when the disease was refractory, from a patient treated with antithyroid drugs. The CDR3 loop is CSASLSVVNNEQFF. The CDR3 bases are TGCAGTGCTAGTTTGTCGGTAGTAAACAATGAGCAGTTCTTC.